The clone carrying this T cell receptor (beta chain) came up many times. The sample comes from a study of metastatic and nonmetastatic thyroid tumors. TCRdb re-analyzed the PCR reads through MiXCR. The top ten hold 7.5% of the sample, which has 15,000 to 20,000 clones, roughly 21% seen once. Patients were all untreated before their thyroid surgery. With 4 bases clipped from V and 1 base from J, the junction kept 4 bases outside the gene matches. The CDR3 extends over 14 amino acids. The germline V gene encodes CDR1 SGHDT and CDR2 YYEEEE. V and J are TRBV5-6 and TRBJ1-1, with 7 positions matching TRBD1. What was sequenced was adjacent normal tissue. This TCR was recovered from a female donor with papillary thyroid cancer or a benign thyroid nodule (not recorded which). Some clones in this sample may be carry-over from other donors' samples. CDR3 sequence: CASSPGQRNTEAFF. CDR3 nucleotides: TGTGCCAGCAGCCCGGGACAGAGGAACACTGAAGCTTTCTTT.